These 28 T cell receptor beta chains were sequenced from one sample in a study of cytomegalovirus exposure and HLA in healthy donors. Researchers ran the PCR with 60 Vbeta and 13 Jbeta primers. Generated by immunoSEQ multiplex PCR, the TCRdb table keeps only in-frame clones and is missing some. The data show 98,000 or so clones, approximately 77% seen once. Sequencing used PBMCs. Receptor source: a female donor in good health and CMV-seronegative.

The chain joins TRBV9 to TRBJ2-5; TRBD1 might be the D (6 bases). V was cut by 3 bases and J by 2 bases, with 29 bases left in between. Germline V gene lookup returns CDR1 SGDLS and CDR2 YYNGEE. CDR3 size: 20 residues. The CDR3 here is CASSAFKSGHPRGSQETQYF. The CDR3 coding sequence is TGTGCCAGCAGCGCCTTTAAGTCGGGACACCCCAGGGGTTCACAAGAGACCCAGTACTTC.

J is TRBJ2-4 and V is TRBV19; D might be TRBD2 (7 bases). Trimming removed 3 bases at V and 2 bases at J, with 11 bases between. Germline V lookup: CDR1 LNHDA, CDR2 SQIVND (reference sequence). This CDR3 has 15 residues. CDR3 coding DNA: TGTGCCAGTAGTATGGGGGGGCTGTCCAAAAACATTCAGTACTTC. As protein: CASSMGGLSKNIQYF.

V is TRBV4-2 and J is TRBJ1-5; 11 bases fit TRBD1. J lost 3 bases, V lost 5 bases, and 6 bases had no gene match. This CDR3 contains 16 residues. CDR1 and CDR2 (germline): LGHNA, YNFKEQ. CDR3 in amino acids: CASSGRDRGANQPQHF. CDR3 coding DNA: TGTGCCAGCAGCGGCCGGGACAGGGGGGCCAATCAGCCCCAGCATTTT.

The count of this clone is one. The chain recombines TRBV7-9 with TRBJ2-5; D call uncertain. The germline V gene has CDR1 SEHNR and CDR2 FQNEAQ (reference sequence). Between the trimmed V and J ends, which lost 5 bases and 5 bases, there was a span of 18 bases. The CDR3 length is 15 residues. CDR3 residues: CASSPRERLRETQYF. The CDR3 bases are TGTGCCAGCAGCCCGAGAGAGAGGTTGCGGGAGACCCAGTACTTC.

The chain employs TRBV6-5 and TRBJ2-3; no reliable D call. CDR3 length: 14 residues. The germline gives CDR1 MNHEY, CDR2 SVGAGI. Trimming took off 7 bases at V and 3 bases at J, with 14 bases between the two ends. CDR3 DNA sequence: TGTGCCAGCACGTCGACTTGGAGAACAGATACGCAGTATTTT. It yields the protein CASTSTWRTDTQYF.

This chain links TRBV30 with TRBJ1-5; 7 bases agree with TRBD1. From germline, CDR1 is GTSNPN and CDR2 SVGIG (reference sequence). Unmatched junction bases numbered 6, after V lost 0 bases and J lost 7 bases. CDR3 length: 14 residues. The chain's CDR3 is CAWSVLTGAQPQHF. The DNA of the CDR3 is TGTGCCTGGAGTGTTCTTACAGGGGCCCAGCCCCAGCATTTT.

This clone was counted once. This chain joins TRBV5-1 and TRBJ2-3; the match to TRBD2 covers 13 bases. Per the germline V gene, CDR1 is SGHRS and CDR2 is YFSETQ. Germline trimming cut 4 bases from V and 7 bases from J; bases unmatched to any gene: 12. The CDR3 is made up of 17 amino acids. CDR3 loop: CASSPALAGGPGNTQYF. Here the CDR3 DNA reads TGCGCCAGCAGCCCGGCACTAGCGGGAGGGCCGGGAAATACGCAGTATTTT.

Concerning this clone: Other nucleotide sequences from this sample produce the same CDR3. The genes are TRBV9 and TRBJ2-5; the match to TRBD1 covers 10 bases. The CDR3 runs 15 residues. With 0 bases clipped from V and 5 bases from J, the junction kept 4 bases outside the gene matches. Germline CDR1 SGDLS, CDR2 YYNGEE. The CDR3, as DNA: TGTGCCAGCAGCGTAGGGACAGGGGGTTTGGAGACCCAGTACTTC. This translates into CASSVGTGGLETQYF.

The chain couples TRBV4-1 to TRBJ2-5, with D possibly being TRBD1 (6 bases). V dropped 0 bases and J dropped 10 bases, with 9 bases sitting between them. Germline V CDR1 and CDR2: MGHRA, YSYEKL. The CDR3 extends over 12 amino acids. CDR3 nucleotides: TGCGCCAGCAGCCAAGATAGGGACATCCAGTACTTC. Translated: CASSQDRDIQYF.

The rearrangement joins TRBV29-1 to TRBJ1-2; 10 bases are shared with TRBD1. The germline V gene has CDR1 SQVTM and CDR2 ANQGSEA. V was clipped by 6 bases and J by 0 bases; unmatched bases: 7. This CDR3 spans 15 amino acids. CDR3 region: CSVDGDRGSNYGYTF. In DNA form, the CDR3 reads TGCAGCGTAGACGGGGACAGGGGCTCTAACTATGGCTACACCTTC. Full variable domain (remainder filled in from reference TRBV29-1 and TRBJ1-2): SAVISQKPSRDICQRGTSLTIQCQVDSQVTMMFWYRQQPGQSLTLIATANQGSEATYESGFVIDKFPISRPNLTFSTLTVSNMSPEDSSIYLCSVDGDRGSNYGYTFGSGTRLTVV.

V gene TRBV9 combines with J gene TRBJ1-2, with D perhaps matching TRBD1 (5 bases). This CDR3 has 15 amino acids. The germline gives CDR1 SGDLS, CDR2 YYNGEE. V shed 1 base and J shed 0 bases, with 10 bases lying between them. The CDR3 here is CASSVRDSSNYGYTF. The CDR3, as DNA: TGTGCCAGCAGCGTACGGGACTCCTCTAACTATGGCTACACCTTC.

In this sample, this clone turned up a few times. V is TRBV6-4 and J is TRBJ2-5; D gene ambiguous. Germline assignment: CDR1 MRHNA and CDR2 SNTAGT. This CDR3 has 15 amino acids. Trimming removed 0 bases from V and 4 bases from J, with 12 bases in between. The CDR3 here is CASSDSNHPGETQYF. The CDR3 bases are TGTGCCAGCAGTGACTCGAACCACCCCGGAGAGACCCAGTACTTC.

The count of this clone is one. In nucleotides, the CDR3 is TGCGCCAGCAGCCGCGGACAGGGCATCACCGGGGAGCTGTTTTTT. It is translated as CASSRGQGITGELFF. The chain uses TRBV4-1 and TRBJ2-2, with 8 positions matching TRBD1. CDR1 MGHRA and CDR2 YSYEKL come from the germline V gene. V dropped 4 bases and J dropped 4; count of bases not matched to a gene: 5. The CDR3 has 15 amino acids.

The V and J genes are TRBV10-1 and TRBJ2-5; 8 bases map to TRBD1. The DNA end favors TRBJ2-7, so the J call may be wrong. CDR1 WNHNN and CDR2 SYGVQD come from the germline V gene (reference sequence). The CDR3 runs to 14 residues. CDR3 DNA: TGCGCCAGCAGTGAGTCAGACAGGGGTGGCGAGCAGTACTTC. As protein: CASSESDRGGEQYF.

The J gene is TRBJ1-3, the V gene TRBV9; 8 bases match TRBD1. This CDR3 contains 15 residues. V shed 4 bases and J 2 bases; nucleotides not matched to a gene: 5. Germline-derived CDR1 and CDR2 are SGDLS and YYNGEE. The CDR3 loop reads CASSPVRGPGNTIYF. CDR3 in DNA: TGTGCCAGCAGCCCTGTCAGGGGGCCTGGAAACACCATATATTTT.

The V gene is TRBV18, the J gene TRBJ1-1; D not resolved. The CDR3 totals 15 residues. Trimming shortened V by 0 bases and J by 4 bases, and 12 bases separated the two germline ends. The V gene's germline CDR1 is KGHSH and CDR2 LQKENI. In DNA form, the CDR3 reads TGTGCCAGCTCACCACCGAGGCCGGGGTTCACTGAAGCTTTCTTT. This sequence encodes CASSPPRPGFTEAFF.

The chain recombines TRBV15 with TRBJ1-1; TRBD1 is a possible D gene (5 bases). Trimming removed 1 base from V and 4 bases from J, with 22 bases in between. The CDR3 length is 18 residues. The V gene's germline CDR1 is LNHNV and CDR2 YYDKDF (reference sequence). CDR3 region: CATSRGSGRVLGSTEAFF. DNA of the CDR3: TGTGCCACCAGCAGAGGTTCGGGCAGGGTCCTAGGGTCCACTGAAGCTTTCTTT.

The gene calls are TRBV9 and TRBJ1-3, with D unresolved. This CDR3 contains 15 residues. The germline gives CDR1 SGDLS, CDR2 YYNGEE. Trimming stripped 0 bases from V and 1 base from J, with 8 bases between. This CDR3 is CASSVVGFSGNTIYF. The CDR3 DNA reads TGTGCCAGCAGCGTAGTCGGGTTTTCTGGAAACACCATATATTTT. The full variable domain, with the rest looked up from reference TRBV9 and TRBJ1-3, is DSGVTQTPKHLITATGQRVTLRCSPRSGDLSVYWYQQSLDQGLQFLIQYYNGEERAKGNILERFSAQQFPDLHSELNLSSLELGDSALYFCASSVVGFSGNTIYFGEGSWLTVV.

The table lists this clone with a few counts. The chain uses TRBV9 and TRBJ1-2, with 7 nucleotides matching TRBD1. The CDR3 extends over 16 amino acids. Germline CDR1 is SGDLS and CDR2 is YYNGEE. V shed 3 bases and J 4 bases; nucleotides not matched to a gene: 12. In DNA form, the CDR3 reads TGTGCCAGCAGCGCTCAAAGGGACAGAGGGAGCTATGGCTACACCTTC. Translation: CASSAQRDRGSYGYTF.

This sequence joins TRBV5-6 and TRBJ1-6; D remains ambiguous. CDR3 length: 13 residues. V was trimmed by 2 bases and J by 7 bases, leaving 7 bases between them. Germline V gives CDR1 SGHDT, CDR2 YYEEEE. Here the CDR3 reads CASSFYLNSPLHF. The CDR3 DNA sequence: TGTGCCAGCAGCTTCTACCTAAATTCACCCCTCCACTTT.

The CDR3 region is CASSHPPRRGAGYTF. The DNA for the CDR3 is TGTGCCAGCAGTCATCCCCCCCGACGGGGAGCCGGCTACACCTTC. The genes are TRBV28 and TRBJ1-2; D remains unclear. V lost 5 bases, J lost 8 bases, and 21 bases lay in between. The CDR3 spans 15 residues. Germline CDR1 and CDR2: MDHEN and SYDVKM.

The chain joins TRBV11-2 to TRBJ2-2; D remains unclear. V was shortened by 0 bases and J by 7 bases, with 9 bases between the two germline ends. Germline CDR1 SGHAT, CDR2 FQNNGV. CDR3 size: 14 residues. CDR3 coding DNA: TGTGCCAGCAGCTTAGATCCTCCTAGCGGGGAGCTGTTTTTT. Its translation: CASSLDPPSGELFF.

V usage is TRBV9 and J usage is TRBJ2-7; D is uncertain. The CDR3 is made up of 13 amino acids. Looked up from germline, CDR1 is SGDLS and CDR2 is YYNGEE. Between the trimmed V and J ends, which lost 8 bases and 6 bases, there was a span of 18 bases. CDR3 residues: CASGHLEAGEQYF. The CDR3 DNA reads TGTGCCAGTGGTCACCTAGAAGCTGGCGAGCAGTACTTC. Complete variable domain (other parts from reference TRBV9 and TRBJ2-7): DSGVTQTPKHLITATGQRVTLRCSPRSGDLSVYWYQQSLDQGLQFLIQYYNGEERAKGNILERFSAQQFPDLHSELNLSSLELGDSALYFCASGHLEAGEQYFGPGTRLTVT.

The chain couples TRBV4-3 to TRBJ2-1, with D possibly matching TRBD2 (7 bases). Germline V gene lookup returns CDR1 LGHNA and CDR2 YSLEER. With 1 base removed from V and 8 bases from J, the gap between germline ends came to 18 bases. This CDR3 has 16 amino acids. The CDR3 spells CASSQVVGGPVDEQFF. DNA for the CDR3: TGCGCCAGCAGCCAAGTGGTCGGGGGGCCGGTGGATGAGCAGTTCTTC.

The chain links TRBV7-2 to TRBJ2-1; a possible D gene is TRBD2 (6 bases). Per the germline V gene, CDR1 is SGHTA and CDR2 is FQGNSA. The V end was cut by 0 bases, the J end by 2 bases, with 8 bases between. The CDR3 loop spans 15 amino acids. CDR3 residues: CASSLARTTYNEQFF. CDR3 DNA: TGTGCCAGCAGCTTAGCGAGGACTACCTACAATGAGCAGTTCTTC. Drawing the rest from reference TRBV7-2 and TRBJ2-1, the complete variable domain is GAGVSQSPSNKVTEKGKDVELRCDPISGHTALYWYRQSLGQGLEFLIYFQGNSAPDKSGLPSDRFSAERTGGSVSTLTIQRTQQEDSAVYLCASSLARTTYNEQFFGPGTRLTVL.

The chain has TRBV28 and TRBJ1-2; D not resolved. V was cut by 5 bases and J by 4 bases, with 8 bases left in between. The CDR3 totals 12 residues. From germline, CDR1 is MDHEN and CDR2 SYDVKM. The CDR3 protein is CASSLQAYGYTF. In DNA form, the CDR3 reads TGTGCCAGCAGTCTTCAAGCCTATGGCTACACCTTC.

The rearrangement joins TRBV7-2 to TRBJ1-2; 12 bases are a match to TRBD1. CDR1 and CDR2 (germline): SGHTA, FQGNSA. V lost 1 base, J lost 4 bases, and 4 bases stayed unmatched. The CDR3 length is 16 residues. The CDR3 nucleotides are TGTGCCAGCAGCTTAGTGGGGACAGGGGGCACCTATGGCTACACCTTC. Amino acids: CASSLVGTGGTYGYTF.

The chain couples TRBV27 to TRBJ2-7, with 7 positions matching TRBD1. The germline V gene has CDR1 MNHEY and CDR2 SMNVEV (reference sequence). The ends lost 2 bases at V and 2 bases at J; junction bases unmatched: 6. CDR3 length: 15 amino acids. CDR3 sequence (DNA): TGTGCCAGCAGTTTACCAACGGGACAGCCCTACGAGCAGTACTTC. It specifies CASSLPTGQPYEQYF.